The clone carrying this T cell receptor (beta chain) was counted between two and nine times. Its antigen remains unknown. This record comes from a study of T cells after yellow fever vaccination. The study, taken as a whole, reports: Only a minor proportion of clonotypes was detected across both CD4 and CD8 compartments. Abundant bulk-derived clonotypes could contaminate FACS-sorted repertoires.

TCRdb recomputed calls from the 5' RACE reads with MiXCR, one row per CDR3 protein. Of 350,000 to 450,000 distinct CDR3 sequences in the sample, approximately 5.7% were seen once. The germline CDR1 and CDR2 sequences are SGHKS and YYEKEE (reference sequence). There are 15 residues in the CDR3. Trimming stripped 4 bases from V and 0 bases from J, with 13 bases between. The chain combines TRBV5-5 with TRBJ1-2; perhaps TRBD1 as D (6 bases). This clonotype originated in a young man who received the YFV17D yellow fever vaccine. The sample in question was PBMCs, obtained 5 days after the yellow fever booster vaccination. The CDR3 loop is CASSRPGDTNYGYTF. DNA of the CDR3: TGTGCCAGCAGCAGACCAGGGGATACTAACTATGGCTACACCTTC.